This T cell receptor beta chain was sequenced for a study of T cell responses to AZD1222 COVID-19 vaccine. In regard to this clone: Its antigen is as yet unknown.

TCRdb keeps only in-frame clones here, not all; method: immunoSEQ multiplex PCR. The sample lists some 120,000 clones, 92% occurring once. The CDR3 extends over 15 amino acids. Germline CDR1 reads WSHSY; CDR2 reads SAAADI. Trimming pared 8 bases from V and 3 bases from J, leaving 17 bases between. General study results and limits: A rise in Spike-specific TCR breadth and depth followed two AZD1222 doses. Most donors were white British, females outnumbered males, and clonal diversity was possibly underestimated.

The rearrangement uses TRBV10-2 and TRBJ2-1; D is unclear. The starting material was peripheral blood, obtained 28 days after the second AZD1222 dose. This sequence originates from an adult who received the AZD1222 COVID-19 vaccine. The DNA for the CDR3 is TGCGCCAGCCGAAACGGGCAAACCCTCTACAATGAGCAGTTCTTC. Its translation: CASRNGQTLYNEQFF.